A single sample gave rise to the 9 T cell receptor beta chains below, sequenced in a study of blood T cell repertoires in COVID-19. Assay: immunoSEQ multiplex PCR; the TCRdb copy retains only in-frame clones and omits some. The sample includes roughly 350,000 clones, around nine tenths seen only once; the top ten take roughly 3.4%. The sequencing input was peripheral blood. These receptors were obtained from a young woman who had recovered from COVID-19.

The V gene is TRBV5-1, the J gene TRBJ1-5; the match to TRBD1 covers 10 bases. The CDR3 runs to 16 residues. Germline loops: CDR1 SGHRS, CDR2 YFSETQ. Trimming cost V 5 bases and J 3 bases; bases outside gene matches: 8. CDR3 coding DNA: TGCGCCAGCAGTCCGGGACAGGGGATCCCCAATCAGCCCCAGCATTTT. Its protein is CASSPGQGIPNQPQHF. Together with reference TRBV5-1 and TRBJ1-5, the CDR3 gives the full variable domain: KAGVTQTPRYLIKTRGQQVTLSCSPISGHRSVSWYQQTPGQGLQFLFEYFSETQRNKGNFPGRFSGRQFSNSRSEMNVSTLELGDSALYLCASSPGQGIPNQPQHFGDGTRLSIL.

The CDR3 sequence is CASSLGGIHYSNQPQHF. The CDR3 DNA reads TGCGCCAGCAGCTTGGGCGGGATTCACTATAGCAATCAGCCCCAGCATTTT. The chain carries TRBV5-1 and TRBJ1-5, with no clear D. Germline CDR1 SGHRS, CDR2 YFSETQ. This CDR3 spans 17 amino acids. Trimming pared 0 bases from V and 0 bases from J, leaving 13 bases between. The full variable domain, in which reference TRBV5-1 and TRBJ1-5 provide the parts outside the CDR3, is KAGVTQTPRYLIKTRGQQVTLSCSPISGHRSVSWYQQTPGQGLQFLFEYFSETQRNKGNFPGRFSGRQFSNSRSEMNVSTLELGDSALYLCASSLGGIHYSNQPQHFGDGTRLSIL.

The J gene is TRBJ1-2, the V gene TRBV6-5; TRBD1 is a possible D gene (5 bases). CDR1 and CDR2 from the germline V gene are MNHEY and SVGAGI. This CDR3 comprises 14 residues. Trimming took 6 bases from V and 2 from J, leaving 13 bases between them. The CDR3 DNA follows: TGTGCCAGCAGAATAATAAGGGGAAACTATGGCTACACCTTC. Protein: CASRIIRGNYGYTF.

The chain has TRBV7-2 and TRBJ1-6; TRBD1 agrees at 7 bases. V shed 9 bases, J shed 8 bases, and the junction held 16 bases outside the gene matches. CDR3 length: 16 residues. Looked up from germline, CDR1 is SGHTA and CDR2 is FQGNSA. CDR3 sequence reads: CASTLFWRDRDSPLHF. CDR3 DNA sequence: TGTGCCAGTACCTTGTTCTGGAGGGACAGAGATTCACCCCTCCACTTT.

The chain has TRBV2 and TRBJ1-1, with no clear D. The CDR3 loop spans 11 amino acids. V lost 6 bases and J lost 7, with 9 bases in between. CDR1 and CDR2 (germline): SNHLY, FYNNEI. In DNA form, the CDR3 reads TGTGCCAGCAGGGCGGCAAGTGAAGCTTTCTTT. This translates into CASRAASEAFF.

The chain links TRBV7-2 to TRBJ2-1, with D possibly being TRBD1 (6 bases). The V end lost 5 bases, the J end lost 6 bases, and 17 bases lay between the germline ends. Germline CDR1 is SGHTA and CDR2 is FQGNSA. The CDR3 extends over 15 amino acids. This chain's CDR3 is CASSASTGTLNEQFF. The CDR3, as DNA: TGTGCCAGCAGCGCCAGCACAGGGACCCTCAATGAGCAGTTCTTC.

The CDR3 spells CASSLAQGRGTEAFF. The CDR3 bases are TGCGCCAGCAGCTTGGCCCAGGGTAGGGGCACTGAAGCTTTCTTT. The chain couples TRBV5-1 to TRBJ1-1; tentatively, D is TRBD1 (5 bases). Germline CDR1 is SGHRS and CDR2 is YFSETQ. V shed 0 bases and J shed 4 bases, with 13 bases lying between them. CDR3 length: 15 residues.

V is TRBV6-5 and J is TRBJ1-4; D is perhaps TRBD1 (5 bases). The CDR3 sequence is 15 residues long. The germline gives CDR1 MNHEY, CDR2 SVGAGI. The V end was cut by 6 bases, the J end by 5 bases, with 16 bases between. CDR3 residues: CASSRGGTKNEKLFF. The DNA for the CDR3 is TGTGCCAGCAGCCGGGGCGGGACGAAAAATGAAAAACTGTTTTTT.

The rearrangement joins TRBV3-1 (or the pseudogene TRBV3-2) to TRBJ2-4, with 7 positions matching TRBD1. Germline V gives CDR1 LGHDT, CDR2 YNNKEL (reference sequence). CDR3 length: 17 residues. The J segment lost 7 bases and the V segment lost 2 bases, leaving 14 bases of the junction unmatched. CDR3 sequence: CASSQTHPRGSKNIQYF. The CDR3, as DNA: TGTGCCAGCAGCCAAACCCACCCCAGGGGGTCAAAGAACATTCAGTACTTC.